The source of this T cell receptor (beta chain) is a study of graft-versus-host responses after intestinal transplantation. Turning to the study itself: Recipients underwent multivisceral, liver-intestinal, or isolated intestinal transplants. Every recipient underwent anti-thymocyte globulin induction, then tacrolimus and steroids for two to four years.

V lost 10 bases, J lost 4 bases, and 13 bases lay in between. Per the germline V gene, CDR1 is MNHNS and CDR2 is SASEGT. There are 13 residues in the CDR3. Of note for this clone: The antigen is not known.

Assay used: immunoSEQ multiplex PCR; TCRdb lists only in-frame clones, some missing. In the table there are tens of thousands of clones, 83% of which are singletons. General observations from the study: In patients with graft-donor T cell macrochimerism, allograft graft-versus-host to host-versus-graft clonal ratios were high. GvH clone levels peaked in circulation, and this peak was associated with early post-transplant HvG declines.

Specimen: PBMCs, collected 28 days after intestinal transplant. This chain joins TRBV6-1 and TRBJ1-4; D is possibly TRBD1 (6 bases). The sequence came from a human patient who received an intestinal transplant, so some T cells may come from the graft donor. CDR3 residues: CATNTGFNEKLFF. DNA for the CDR3: TGTGCCACGAATACAGGGTTTAATGAAAAACTGTTTTTT.